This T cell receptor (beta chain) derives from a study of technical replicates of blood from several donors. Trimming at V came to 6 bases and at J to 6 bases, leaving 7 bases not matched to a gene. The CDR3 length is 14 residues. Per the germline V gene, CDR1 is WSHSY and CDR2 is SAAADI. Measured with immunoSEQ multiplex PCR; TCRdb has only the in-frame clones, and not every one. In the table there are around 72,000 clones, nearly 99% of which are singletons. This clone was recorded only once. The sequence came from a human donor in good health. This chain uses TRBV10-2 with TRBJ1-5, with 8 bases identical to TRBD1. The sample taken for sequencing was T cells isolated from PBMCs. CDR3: CASRSGQGSQPQHF. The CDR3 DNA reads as TGCGCCAGCAGAAGCGGACAGGGTAGTCAGCCCCAGCATTTT.